The rows below give T cell receptor beta chains drawn from one sample of a study of neoadjuvant anti-PD-1 for oral cavity cancer. Sequencing was performed with immunoSEQ multiplex PCR; in TCRdb, only in-frame clones are kept and a portion is missing. The sample yields 84,000 or so clones, under 90% seen once. The sample consisted of PBMCs, taken before nivolumab (anti-PD-1) treatment. Receptors were obtained from a person between 40 and 80 years old with oral cavity squamous cell carcinoma. CDR3s include the opening cysteine and the closing phenylalanine or tryptophan. Each record gives: clone size, D gene, J gene, V gene, CDR3 DNA, CDR3 protein. The D gene is left open where the match is weak. Some rows have no size entry. The others give once, few or many, or a class for an expanded clone.

NA,TRBD1,TRBJ1-1,TRBV6-5,TGTGCCAGCAGTTCCCGGGGACAGGGGGGCACTGAAGCTTTCTTT,CASSSRGQGGTEAFF
NA,TRBD1,TRBJ1-2,TRBV30,TGTGCCTGGAGCCGACAGGGGGGGGACTATGGCTACACCTTC,CAWSRQGGDYGYTF
NA,TRBD1,TRBJ1-3,TRBV9,TGTGCCAGCAGCAGCACTCAGGGGGCTGGAAACACCATATATTTT,CASSSTQGAGNTIYF
NA,NA,TRBJ1-1,TRBV6-1,TGTGCCAGCTGGAGTGTGAACACTGAAGCTTTCTTT,CASWSVNTEAFF
NA,TRBD1,TRBJ2-1,TRBV19,TGTGCCAGTAGTATAGCTCGGACAGGGGTGTACAATGAGCAGTTCTTC,CASSIARTGVYNEQFF
few,NA,TRBJ1-5,TRBV15,TGTGCCACCAGCAGAGGGGGAGGAAGCAATCAGCCCCAGCATTTT,CATSRGGGSNQPQHF
NA,NA,TRBJ1-5,TRBV6-5,TGTGCCAGCAGTTACTCGCCCGGGAGTTCTCAGCCCCAGCATTTT,CASSYSPGSSQPQHF
NA,NA,TRBJ2-1,TRBV30,TGTGCCTGGAGTGTAGGAGCCTACAATGAGCAGTTCTTC,CAWSVGAYNEQFF
NA,NA,TRBJ2-2,TRBV4-2,TGTGCCAGCAGCCAAGTGGGGGGCAGGGCGGACACCGGGGAGCTGTTTTTT,CASSQVGGRADTGELFF
once,NA,TRBJ1-1,TRBV29-1,TGCAGCGTTGTCCGGGGATCCGTAAAACCTGAAGCTTTCTTT,CSVVRGSVKPEAFF
NA,TRBD1,TRBJ2-7,TRBV19,TGTGCCAGTAGACCGGACAGGGCCTACGAGCAGTACTTC,CASRPDRAYEQYF
NA,NA,TRBJ1-1,TRBV6-5,TGTGCCAGCAGTTACGTCCACGGTGAAGCTTTCTTT,CASSYVHGEAFF
NA,NA,TRBJ2-1,TRBV5-8,TGTGCCAGCAGCTTTGTAGTTATAGAGTACGTCAATGAGCAGTTCTTC,CASSFVVIEYVNEQFF
NA,TRBD2,TRBJ2-3,TRBV4-2,TGTGCCAGCAGCCCCTCTAGCGGGGCGGGCACAGATACGCAGTATTTT,CASSPSSGAGTDTQYF
NA,TRBD1,TRBJ2-7,TRBV5-1,TGCGCCAGCAGCTTGGCGGGACAGGACTTCCACGAGCAGTACTTC,CASSLAGQDFHEQYF
NA,NA,TRBJ2-1,TRBV19,TGTGCCAGTAAAGCGGTAGCCTCCTACAATGAGCAGTTCTTC,CASKAVASYNEQFF
NA,NA,TRBJ2-7,TRBV28,TGTGCCAGCAGTCACCTCCAGGGGGGGTTGCAGTACTTC,CASSHLQGGLQYF
NA,TRBD1,TRBJ1-1,TRBV5-4,TGTGCCAGCAGCCCACCGACAGGGGGGGGAACTGAAGCTTTCTTT,CASSPPTGGGTEAFF
once,NA,TRBJ2-2,TRBV6-5,TGTGCCAGCAGTTACGGCCGAGCCGTAGGTACCGGGGAGCTGTTTTTT,CASSYGRAVGTGELFF
NA,NA,TRBJ1-2,TRBV11-1,TGTGCCAGCAGCTTAGGAGGGGCGGCCTATGGCTACACCTTC,CASSLGGAAYGYTF
NA,TRBD2,TRBJ2-5,TRBV5-1,TGCGCCAGCAGCTTGGGGGTAGCGGGAGACCAAGAGACCCAGTACTTC,CASSLGVAGDQETQYF
NA,NA,TRBJ1-5,TRBV6-1,TGTGCCAGCAGTGAAGCGCTAAGTTCCCGGATTCAGCCCCAGCATTTT,CASSEALSSRIQPQHF
NA,NA,TRBJ2-2,TRBV6-1,TGTGCCAGCAGCCCGGGGACATCAAACACCGGGGAGCTGTTTTTT,CASSPGTSNTGELFF
NA,NA,TRBJ1-5,TRBV28,TGTGCCAGCAGTGGGAGAGGCCATCAGCCCCAGCATTTT,CASSGRGHQPQHF
NA,NA,TRBJ1-5,TRBV19,TGTGCCAGTAGTAACGGTGGAGGGCCCCAGCATTTT,CASSNGGGPQHF
once,NA,TRBJ2-1,TRBV11-1,TGTGCCAGCAGCCGGAATTCCAATGAGCAGTTCTTC,CASSRNSNEQFF
NA,NA,TRBJ2-1,TRBV11-1,TGTGCCAGCAGCGGACAGCGCGAGGAGCAGTTCTTC,CASSGQREEQFF
NA,NA,TRBJ1-4,TRBV5-1,TGCGCCAGTTTAGACGAAAATAATGAAAAACTGTTTTTT,CASLDENNEKLFF